This T cell receptor (beta chain) was retrieved from a study of blood T cell repertoires in COVID-19. Background on the study: The study drew acute and convalescent COVID-19 samples from the United States, Italy and Spain. T cells, B-cell-depleted T cells, or PBMCs supplied cDNA or gDNA.

Per the original methods: Reference gene primers were amplified, and this amplification served to estimate nucleated cell counts. Clones were read by immunoSEQ multiplex PCR, and TCRdb kept only the in-frame ones, dropping some. The V and J calls and clone size are taken from that table; D and trimming were inferred from the DNA. The sample carries about 250,000 clones, roughly 85% recorded once. Trimming took 6 bases from V and 2 from J; bases not matched to a gene: 5. The CDR3 length is 14 residues. CDR1 and CDR2 (germline): MNHEY, SVGAGI. This rearrangement joins TRBV6-5 to TRBJ2-7; 9 positions match TRBD2. This TCR derives from a man between 18 and 35 years old with active or convalescent COVID-19. Sequenced input: peripheral blood. DNA for the CDR3: TGTGCCAGCAGCGGACTAGCGCCTACCTACGAGCAGTACTTC. Its protein is CASSGLAPTYEQYF.